What follows are 25 T cell receptor beta chains derived from one specimen sequenced in a study of shared clonotypes between healthy human individuals. CD45RO-negative cells were positively selected for CCR7, leaving out terminally differentiated effector memory CD45RA+ cells. Clones were read by immunoSEQ multiplex PCR, and TCRdb kept only the in-frame ones, dropping some. The table shows some 1,900,000 clones, with about 95% occurring only once. Source material: naive CD8+ T cells sorted from blood. These receptors all stem from a man between 18 and 35 years old in good health.

V and J are TRBV12-5 and TRBJ2-3, with D perhaps TRBD2 (6 bases). The CDR3 totals 17 residues. In germline, CDR1 is LGHNT, CDR2 FRNRAP. V dropped 2 bases and J dropped 4 bases, with 19 bases sitting between them. This chain's CDR3 is CASGLPPGERWADTQYF. CDR3 bases: TGTGCTAGTGGTTTGCCACCGGGAGAAAGGTGGGCAGATACGCAGTATTTT.

This chain uses TRBV21-1 with TRBJ2-7; the table's D call TRBD2 went unverified against the DNA. TRBV21-1 corresponds to a pseudogene. The CDR3 loop spans 17 amino acids. The CDR3: CASSKVEDGGRAEEQYF. The CDR3 DNA reads TGTGCCAGCAGCAAAGTAGAAGATGGCGGGAGGGCCGAAGAGCAGTACTTC.

The chain joins TRBV4-3 to TRBJ2-2, with TRBD2 matching over 13 bases. CDR3 length: 17 residues. From germline, CDR1 is LGHNA and CDR2 YSLEER. J was trimmed by 6 bases and V by 0 bases; bases with no gene match: 4. The CDR3 protein is CASSQDGLAGEAGELFF. For the CDR3, the DNA is TGCGCCAGCAGCCAAGACGGACTAGCGGGAGAGGCCGGGGAGCTGTTTTTT.

In its sample, this clone was seen once. The chain employs TRBV28 and TRBJ2-5; D possibly corresponds to TRBD1 (6 bases). The CDR3 consists of 16 residues. The V gene's germline CDR1 is MDHEN and CDR2 SYDVKM. V lost 1 base, J lost 5 bases, and 17 bases lay in between. The CDR3 spells CASSLYSGQLAETQYF. Here the CDR3 DNA reads TGTGCCAGCAGTTTATACTCGGGACAATTAGCGGAGACCCAGTACTTC. The complete variable domain, with remaining parts taken from reference TRBV28 and TRBJ2-5, reads DVKVTQSSRYLVKRTGEKVFLECVQDMDHENMFWYRQDPGLGLRLIYFSYDVKMKEKGDIPEGYSVSREKKERFSLILESASTNQTSMYLCASSLYSGQLAETQYFGPGTRLLVL.

The chain uses TRBV25-1 and TRBJ2-5; D uncertain. The germline V gene has CDR1 MGHDK and CDR2 SYGVNS. There are 12 residues in the CDR3. The V gene lost 7 bases and the J gene lost 2 bases, with 8 bases spanning the gap. The DNA of the CDR3 is TGTGCCAGCATTGGGGTTCAAGAGACCCAGTACTTC. It yields the protein CASIGVQETQYF.

The J gene is TRBJ2-2, the V gene TRBV5-4, with D perhaps matching TRBD2 (5 bases). Trimming removed 2 bases from V and 7 bases from J, with 9 bases in between. Per the germline V gene, CDR1 is SGHNT and CDR2 is YYREEE (reference sequence). This CDR3 has 13 residues. The CDR3 spells CASSLREGGELFF. Here the CDR3 DNA reads TGTGCCAGCAGCTTACGTGAGGGCGGGGAGCTGTTTTTT. The whole variable domain, filled in from reference TRBV5-4 and TRBJ2-2, reads ETGVTQSPTHLIKTRGQQVTLRCSSQSGHNTVSWYQQALGQGPQFIFQYYREEENGRGNFPPRFSGLQFPNYSSELNVNALELDDSALYLCASSLREGGELFFGEGSRLTVL.

V usage is TRBV19 and J usage is TRBJ2-7, with D perhaps assigned TRBD1 or TRBD2 (5 bases each). Germline CDR1 LNHDA, CDR2 SQIVND (reference sequence). The CDR3 totals 13 residues. Trimming shortened V by 5 bases and J by 2 bases, and 10 bases separated the two germline ends. The DNA for the CDR3 is TGTGCCAGTAGTTCCGGGGCGGCCTACGAGCAGTACTTC. Amino acids: CASSSGAAYEQYF.

This clone was counted a single time. V and J are TRBV5-1 and TRBJ2-7; TRBD1 is a possible D gene (6 bases). Germline CDR1 is SGHRS and CDR2 is YFSETQ. The CDR3 has 15 residues. Trimming cost V 2 bases and J 5 bases, with 17 bases left between them. The chain's CDR3 is CASSLDRTVGNEQYF. CDR3 in DNA: TGCGCCAGCAGCTTAGATAGGACAGTAGGCAACGAGCAGTACTTC.

The gene calls are TRBV7-9 and TRBJ2-2; 8 nucleotides agree with TRBD1. CDR3 size: 16 residues. Germline V gene data show CDR1 as SEHNR and CDR2 as FQNEAQ (reference sequence). The trim removed 5 bases at V and 4 bases at J, leaving 9 bases unmatched. The CDR3 DNA reads TGTGCCAGCAGCACCGACAGGGGCCCTTCCACCGGGGAGCTGTTTTTT. Its translation is CASSTDRGPSTGELFF.

The chain employs TRBV9 and TRBJ1-2, with a tentative D call TRBD1 (5 bases). CDR1 and CDR2 (germline): SGDLS, YYNGEE. V was cut by 3 bases and J by 1 base, with 13 bases left in between. The length of the CDR3 is 15 residues. CDR3 bases: TGTGCCAGCAGCGGGGGGTCCCAATATAACTATGGCTACACCTTC. This codes for CASSGGSQYNYGYTF.

Of note for this clone: In the same sample, other DNA sequences code for this CDR3. This chain joins TRBV7-9 and TRBJ2-5, with 10 bases aligning to TRBD1. CDR3 length: 15 residues. CDR1 and CDR2 from the germline V gene are SEHNR and FQNEAQ (reference sequence). V was clipped by 5 bases and J by 2 bases; unmatched bases: 5. CDR3 DNA: TGTGCCAGCAGCCCCCCGGGACAGGGGCAAGAGACCCAGTACTTC. Its translation is CASSPPGQGQETQYF.

The genes are TRBV4-1 and TRBJ2-7, with a possible D match to TRBD2 (6 bases). V lost 1 base to trimming and J lost 2 bases, with 12 bases between them. Germline V lookup: CDR1 MGHRA, CDR2 YSYEKL. This CDR3 region has 15 residues. CDR3 amino acids: CASSQVPSAAYEQYF. In DNA form, the CDR3 reads TGCGCCAGCAGCCAAGTGCCTAGCGCTGCCTACGAGCAGTACTTC.

The V gene is TRBV4-2, the J gene TRBJ2-2, with 9 bases that match TRBD1. Germline assignment: CDR1 LGHNA and CDR2 YNFKEQ. There are 16 residues in the CDR3. The V segment lost 3 bases and the J segment 4 bases; nucleotides outside the gene matches: 6. The CDR3 DNA reads as TGTGCCAGCAGCCATGAACAGGGGGCGGGCACCGGGGAGCTGTTTTTT. Amino acid sequence: CASSHEQGAGTGELFF.

This rearrangement joins TRBV6-1 to TRBJ1-1; D gene uncertain. This CDR3 comprises 14 residues. Trimming removed 0 bases at V and 5 bases at J, with 10 bases between. The V gene's germline CDR1 is MNHNS and CDR2 SASEGT. CDR3 protein: CASSEAWLATEAFF. The DNA for the CDR3 is TGTGCCAGCAGTGAAGCCTGGCTGGCAACTGAAGCTTTCTTT.

J is TRBJ1-1 and V is TRBV7-9; a weak D match, TRBD1 (5 bases). Germline lookup yields CDR1 SEHNR and CDR2 FQNEAQ (reference sequence). The CDR3 is 16 amino acids. With 5 bases removed from V and 1 base from J, the gap between germline ends came to 17 bases. The CDR3 DNA sequence: TGTGCCAGCAGCCCATTGGGACTGAAGACGAACACTGAAGCTTTCTTT. Its protein product is CASSPLGLKTNTEAFF.

In the case of this clone: Other DNA sequences in the sample encode the same CDR3. The chain recombines TRBV11-2 with TRBJ1-1; no definite D call. V dropped 1 base and J dropped 4 bases, with 7 bases sitting between them. In germline, CDR1 is SGHAT, CDR2 FQNNGV. CDR3 size: 13 residues. The CDR3 DNA is TGTGCCAGCAGCTTAGCCGGAGGCACTGAAGCTTTCTTT. Amino acids: CASSLAGGTEAFF. Combining the CDR3 with reference TRBV11-2 and TRBJ1-1 gives the whole variable domain EAGVAQSPRYKIIEKRQSVAFWCNPISGHATLYWYQQILGQGPKLLIQFQNNGVVDDSQLPKDRFSAERLKGVDSTLKIQPAKLEDSAVYLCASSLAGGTEAFFGQGTRLTVV.

The count of this clone is one. As DNA, the CDR3 is TGTGCCACCGCAGCGGGGACACCGAGCACAGATACGCAGTATTTT. This gives the protein CATAAGTPSTDTQYF. The gene calls are TRBV10-3 and TRBJ2-3; the D gene is possibly TRBD2 (7 bases). The V end was cut by 10 bases, the J end by 0 bases, with 17 bases between. Germline CDR1 reads ENHRY; CDR2 reads SYGVKD. CDR3 length: 15 amino acids.

In the case of this clone: This CDR3 is also generated by other DNA sequences in the sample. This rearrangement joins TRBV4-1 to TRBJ2-1; D gene ambiguous. The CDR3 sequence is 14 residues long. In germline, CDR1 is MGHRA, CDR2 YSYEKL. Trimming took 1 base from V and 3 from J, leaving 7 bases between them. CDR3 residues: CASSQVTDYNEQFF. The CDR3 DNA follows: TGCGCCAGCAGCCAAGTTACGGACTACAATGAGCAGTTCTTC.

The chain employs TRBV27 and TRBJ2-3; D is perhaps TRBD1 or TRBD2 (6 bases each). Germline CDR1 and CDR2: MNHEY and SMNVEV (reference sequence). Trimming removed 5 bases at V and 1 base at J, with 22 bases between. The CDR3 contains 18 residues. The CDR3: CASSQNPPGAEGTDTQYF. Here the CDR3 DNA reads TGTGCCAGCAGTCAAAATCCCCCGGGGGCCGAGGGCACAGATACGCAGTATTTT.

The chain couples TRBV7-9 to TRBJ2-7; D remains unclear. The V gene lost 1 base and the J gene lost 5 bases, with 9 bases spanning the gap. Germline V gene data show CDR1 as SEHNR and CDR2 as FQNEAQ (reference sequence). The CDR3 consists of 13 residues. In DNA form, the CDR3 reads TGTGCCAGCAGCTTAGTGGTGGGCGACGAGCAGTACTTC. This sequence encodes CASSLVVGDEQYF.

In its sample, this clone was seen a few times. The rearrangement uses TRBV30 and TRBJ1-5; D unclear. The CDR3 runs 15 residues. The V and J ends lost 2 bases and 3 bases respectively, with 14 bases between them. The V gene's germline CDR1 is GTSNPN and CDR2 SVGIG (reference sequence). The CDR3 DNA reads TGTGCCTGGAGTTACGACACCAACCTCAATCAGCCCCAGCATTTT. It translates to CAWSYDTNLNQPQHF.

This clone was observed a few times. The chain combines TRBV10-1 with TRBJ1-2; maybe TRBD1 (6 bases). Germline V CDR1 and CDR2: WNHNN, SYGVQD (reference sequence). The CDR3 spans 13 residues. V dropped 3 bases and J dropped 5 bases, with 10 bases sitting between them. The CDR3 nucleotides are TGCGCCAGCAGTGAATCACAGGGATATGGCTACACCTTC. Its protein product is CASSESQGYGYTF.

The V and J genes are TRBV5-1 and TRBJ2-7; TRBD2 agrees at 16 bases. The germline V gene encodes CDR1 SGHRS and CDR2 YFSETQ. V shed 0 bases, J shed 5 bases, and the junction held 5 bases outside the gene matches. This CDR3 is 17 amino acids long. CDR3 residues: CASSLAGLAGGLNEQYF. The CDR3 DNA reads as TGCGCCAGCAGCTTGGCGGGACTAGCGGGAGGGTTAAACGAGCAGTACTTC.

About this clone: Possible read error: a much larger clone is one base away. The rearrangement links TRBV7-8 to TRBJ2-7; D is undetermined. CDR3 size: 10 residues. Germline V CDR1 and CDR2: SGHVS, FQNEAQ. V lost 6 bases and J lost 3, with 3 bases in between. The CDR3 sequence is CASSNYEQYF. DNA of the CDR3: TGTGCCAGCAGTAACTACGAGCAGTACTTC.

The V gene is TRBV6-1, the J gene TRBJ2-7; 8 positions match TRBD1. V shed 0 bases and J 4 bases; nucleotides not matched to a gene: 5. In germline, CDR1 is MNHNS, CDR2 SASEGT. This CDR3 is built from 15 residues. The CDR3 DNA reads TGTGCCAGCAGTGAAGCAGGTGACAGGGGTTACGAGCAGTACTTC. Its translation: CASSEAGDRGYEQYF.